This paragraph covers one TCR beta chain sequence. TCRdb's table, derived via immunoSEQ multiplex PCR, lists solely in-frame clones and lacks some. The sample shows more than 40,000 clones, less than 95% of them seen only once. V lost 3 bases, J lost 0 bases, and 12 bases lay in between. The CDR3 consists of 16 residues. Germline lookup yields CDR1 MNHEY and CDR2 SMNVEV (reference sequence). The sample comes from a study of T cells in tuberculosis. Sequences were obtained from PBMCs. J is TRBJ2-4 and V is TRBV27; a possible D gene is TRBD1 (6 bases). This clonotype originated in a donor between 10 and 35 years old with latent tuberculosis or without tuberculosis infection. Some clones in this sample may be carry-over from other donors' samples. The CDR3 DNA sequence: TGTGCCAGCAGTTTCCCGGACAGTCTAGCCAAAAACATTCAGTACTTC. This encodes CASSFPDSLAKNIQYF.